The 5 T cell receptor beta chains below were found in one sample sequenced in a study of response to subunit inactivated influenza vaccine. TCRdb re-called the RT-PCR reads with MiXCR, one entry per CDR3 protein. The table records about 500,000 distinct CDR3 sequences, approximately 15% of them present only once. This sample comprised CD4+ T cells sorted from PBMCs, obtained approximately 25 months after vaccination. Receptors were obtained from a man between 50 and 75 years old who received an inactivated influenza vaccine.

This clonotype was recorded at least ten times. The genes are TRBV29-1 and TRBJ2-1; 9 bases are shared with TRBD1. J gave up 10 bases and V 7 bases, and 5 bases lay outside the gene matches. The germline gives CDR1 SQVTM, CDR2 ANQGSEA. This CDR3 spans 11 amino acids. CDR3: CSEGQGFEQFF. The CDR3 DNA is TGCAGCGAGGGACAGGGTTTCGAGCAGTTCTTC.

V is TRBV11-2 and J is TRBJ1-6; TRBD1 matches at 12 bases. There are 17 residues in the CDR3. V shed 6 bases and J 9 bases; nucleotides not matched to a gene: 12. The germline V gene has CDR1 SGHAT and CDR2 FQNNGV. The CDR3 DNA reads as TGTGCCAGCAGTTTGATGGGACAGGGGGCATTGGGTTCACCCCTCCACTTT. Translated, it gives CASSLMGQGALGSPLHF.

The chain carries TRBV10-3 and TRBJ1-1, with D maybe TRBD1 (6 bases). The CDR3 runs 16 residues. The germline CDR1 and CDR2 sequences are ENHRY and SYGVKD. V dropped 0 bases and J dropped 0 bases, with 11 bases sitting between them. DNA of the CDR3: TGTGCCATCAGTGAGTCCTGGGGGCAAATGAACACTGAAGCTTTCTTT. It encodes CAISESWGQMNTEAFF.

This clonotype was picked up a small number of times. V and J are TRBV7-9 and TRBJ2-1, with 10 bases lining up with TRBD2. The length of the CDR3 is 14 residues. V dropped 5 bases and J dropped 16; count of bases not matched to a gene: 14. Germline-derived CDR1 and CDR2 are SEHNR and FQNEAQ (reference sequence). CDR3 in amino acids: CASSKTLAGETQFF. The CDR3 DNA reads as TGTGCCAGCAGCAAGACCCTAGCGGGAGAGACCCAATTCTTC.

The chain employs TRBV5-1 and TRBJ2-5; D perhaps matches TRBD2 (5 bases). CDR1 is SGHRS and CDR2 is YFSETQ in the germline V gene. The CDR3 runs to 14 residues. V was clipped by 4 bases and J by 5 bases, with 15 bases between them. The CDR3 DNA follows: TGCGCCAGCAGCCCTAGACCGGGAAGGGAGACCCAGTACTTC. Protein: CASSPRPGRETQYF.